This T cell receptor (beta chain) was retrieved from a study of early T cells in non-severe SARS-CoV-2 infection. TCRdb analysed the 5' RACE reads with MiXCR anew, one entry per CDR3 protein. The table shows tens of thousands of distinct CDR3 sequences, with approximately 6% occurring only once. The length of the CDR3 is 15 residues. Looked up from germline, CDR1 is LNHDA and CDR2 is SQIVND (reference sequence). V gave up 0 bases and J gave up 9 bases; unmatched junction bases: 7. This chain uses TRBV19 with TRBJ2-2, with 7 bases lining up with TRBD2. The receptor was isolated from an adult who was a healthcare worker with PCR-confirmed SARS-CoV-2 infection or an uninfected control (not recorded which). Sequences were derived from whole blood, sampled at baseline. CDR3 sequence: CASSIEPGGLRELFF. CDR3 nucleotides: TGTGCCAGTAGTATAGAGCCGGGAGGACTGCGGGAGCTGTTTTTT.